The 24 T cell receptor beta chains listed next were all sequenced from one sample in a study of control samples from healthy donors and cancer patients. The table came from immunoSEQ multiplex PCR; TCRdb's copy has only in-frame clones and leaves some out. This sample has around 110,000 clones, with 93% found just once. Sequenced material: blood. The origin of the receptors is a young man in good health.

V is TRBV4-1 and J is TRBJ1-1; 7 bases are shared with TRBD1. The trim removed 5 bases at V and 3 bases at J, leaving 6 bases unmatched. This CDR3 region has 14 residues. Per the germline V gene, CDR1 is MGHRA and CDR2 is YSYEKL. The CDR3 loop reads CASSLYTGDTEAFF. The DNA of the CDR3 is TGCGCCAGCAGCTTGTACACAGGGGACACTGAAGCTTTCTTT.

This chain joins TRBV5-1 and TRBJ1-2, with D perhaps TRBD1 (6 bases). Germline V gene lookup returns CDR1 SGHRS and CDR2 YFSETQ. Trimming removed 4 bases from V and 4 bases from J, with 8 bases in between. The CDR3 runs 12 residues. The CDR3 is CASSPDSYGYTF. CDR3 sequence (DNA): TGCGCCAGCAGCCCGGACAGCTATGGCTACACCTTC.

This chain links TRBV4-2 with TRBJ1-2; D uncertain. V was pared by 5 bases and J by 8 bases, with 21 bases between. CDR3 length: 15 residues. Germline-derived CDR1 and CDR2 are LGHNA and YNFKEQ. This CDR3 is CASSSMGGIEQGYTF. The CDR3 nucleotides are TGTGCCAGCAGCAGCATGGGTGGAATCGAGCAAGGCTACACCTTC.

This chain's CDR3 is CASSSPALSGANVLTF. The CDR3, as DNA: TGTGCCAGCAGTTCGCCCGCTTTGAGTGGGGCCAACGTCCTGACTTTC. The chain couples TRBV5-6 to TRBJ2-6; D is undetermined. V lost 5 bases to trimming and J lost 3 bases, with 15 bases between them. The CDR3 consists of 16 residues. Germline V gene lookup returns CDR1 SGHDT and CDR2 YYEEEE.

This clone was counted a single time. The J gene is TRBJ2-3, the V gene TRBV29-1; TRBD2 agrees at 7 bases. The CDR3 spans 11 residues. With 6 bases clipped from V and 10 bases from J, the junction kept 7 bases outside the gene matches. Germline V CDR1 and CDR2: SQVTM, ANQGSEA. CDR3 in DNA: TGCAGCGTCCAACTAGCGTCGGCGCAGTATTTT. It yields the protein CSVQLASAQYF.

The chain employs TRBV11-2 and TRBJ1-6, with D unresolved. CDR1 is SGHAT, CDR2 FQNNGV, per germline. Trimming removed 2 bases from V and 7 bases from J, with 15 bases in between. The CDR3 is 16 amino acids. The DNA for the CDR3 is TGTGCCAGCAGCTTAAGGAGGGAATTAAAGAATTCACCCCTCCACTTT. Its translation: CASSLRRELKNSPLHF.

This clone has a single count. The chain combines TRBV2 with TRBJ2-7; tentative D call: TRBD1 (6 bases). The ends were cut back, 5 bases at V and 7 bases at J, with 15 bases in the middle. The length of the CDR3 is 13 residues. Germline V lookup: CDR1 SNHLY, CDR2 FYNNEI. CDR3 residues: CASSSTPGTEQYV. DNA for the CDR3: TGTGCCAGCAGTTCAACGCCCGGGACAGAGCAGTACGTC.

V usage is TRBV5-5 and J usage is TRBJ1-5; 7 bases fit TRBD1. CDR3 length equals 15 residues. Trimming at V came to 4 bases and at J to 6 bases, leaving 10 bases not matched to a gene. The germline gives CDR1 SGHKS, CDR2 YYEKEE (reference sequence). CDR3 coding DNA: TGTGCCAGCAGCCCTACCGACAGGGTGGCTCAGCCCCAGCATTTT. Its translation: CASSPTDRVAQPQHF. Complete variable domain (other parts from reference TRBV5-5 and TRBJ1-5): DAGVTQSPTHLIKTRGQQVTLRCSPISGHKSVSWYQQVLGQGPQFIFQYYEKEERGRGNFPDRFSARQFPNYSSELNVNALLLGDSALYLCASSPTDRVAQPQHFGDGTRLSIL.

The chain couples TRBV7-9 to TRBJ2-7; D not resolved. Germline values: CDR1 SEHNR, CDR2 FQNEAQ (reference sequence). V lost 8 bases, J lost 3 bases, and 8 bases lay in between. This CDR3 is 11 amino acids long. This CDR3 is CASEMGYEQYF. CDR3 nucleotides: TGTGCCAGCGAGATGGGCTACGAGCAGTACTTC.

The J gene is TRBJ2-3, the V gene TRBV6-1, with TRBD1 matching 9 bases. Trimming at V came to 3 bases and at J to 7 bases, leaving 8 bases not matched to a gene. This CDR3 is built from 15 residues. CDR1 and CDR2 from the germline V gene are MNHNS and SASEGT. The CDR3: CASSEDTGGANTQYF. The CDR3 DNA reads TGTGCCAGCAGTGAGGACACAGGGGGCGCGAATACGCAGTATTTT.

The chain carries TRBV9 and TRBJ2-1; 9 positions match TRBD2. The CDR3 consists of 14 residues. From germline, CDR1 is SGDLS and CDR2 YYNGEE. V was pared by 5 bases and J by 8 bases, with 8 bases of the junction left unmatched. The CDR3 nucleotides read TGTGCCAGCAGGCAGGGGATAGCGGGGGATGAGCAGTTCTTC. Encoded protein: CASRQGIAGDEQFF.

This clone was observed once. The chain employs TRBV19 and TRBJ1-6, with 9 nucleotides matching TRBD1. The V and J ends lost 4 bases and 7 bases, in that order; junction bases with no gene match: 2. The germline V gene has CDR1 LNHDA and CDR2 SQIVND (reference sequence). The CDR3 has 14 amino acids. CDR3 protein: CASSTDRGNSPLHF. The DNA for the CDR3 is TGTGCCAGTAGTACGGACAGGGGCAATTCACCCCTCCACTTT.

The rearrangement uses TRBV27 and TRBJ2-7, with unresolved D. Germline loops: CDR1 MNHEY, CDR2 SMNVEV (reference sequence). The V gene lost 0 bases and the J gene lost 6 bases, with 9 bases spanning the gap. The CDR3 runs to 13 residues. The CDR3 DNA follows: TGTGCCAGCAGTTTATCTGAGTTCTCCGAGCAGTACTTC. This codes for CASSLSEFSEQYF.

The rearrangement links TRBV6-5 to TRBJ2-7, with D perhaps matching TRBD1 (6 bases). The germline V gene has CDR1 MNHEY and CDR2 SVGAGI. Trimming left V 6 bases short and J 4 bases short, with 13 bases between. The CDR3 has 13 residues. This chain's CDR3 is CASSDRSPYEQYF. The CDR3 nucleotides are TGTGCCAGCAGCGACAGGAGTCCGTACGAGCAGTACTTC.

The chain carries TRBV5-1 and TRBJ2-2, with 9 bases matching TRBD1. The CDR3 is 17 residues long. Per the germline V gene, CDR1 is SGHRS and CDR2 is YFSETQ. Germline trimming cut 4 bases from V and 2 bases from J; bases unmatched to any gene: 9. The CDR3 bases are TGCGCCAGCAGCCCATTTGGGACAGGGACAAACACCGGGGAGCTGTTTTTT. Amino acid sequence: CASSPFGTGTNTGELFF.

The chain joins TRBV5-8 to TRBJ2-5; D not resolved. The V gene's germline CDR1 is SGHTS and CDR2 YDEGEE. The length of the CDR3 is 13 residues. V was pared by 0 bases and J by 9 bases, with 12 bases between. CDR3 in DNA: TGTGCCAGCAGCTTGGGTCTGTCAATGGCCCAGTACTTC. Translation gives CASSLGLSMAQYF.

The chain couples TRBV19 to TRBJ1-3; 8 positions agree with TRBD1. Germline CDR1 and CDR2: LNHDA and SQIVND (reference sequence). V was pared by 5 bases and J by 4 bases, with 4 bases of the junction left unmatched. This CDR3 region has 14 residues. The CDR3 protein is CASSPRGRGNTIYF. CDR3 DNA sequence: TGTGCCAGTAGTCCCAGGGGGCGCGGAAACACCATATATTTT.

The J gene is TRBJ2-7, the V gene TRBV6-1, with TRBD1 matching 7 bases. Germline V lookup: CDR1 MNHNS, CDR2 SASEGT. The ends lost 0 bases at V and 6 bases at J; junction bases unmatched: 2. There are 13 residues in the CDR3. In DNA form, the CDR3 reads TGTGCCAGCAGTGAAGCTCACAGGGGCGAGCAGTACGTC. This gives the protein CASSEAHRGEQYV.

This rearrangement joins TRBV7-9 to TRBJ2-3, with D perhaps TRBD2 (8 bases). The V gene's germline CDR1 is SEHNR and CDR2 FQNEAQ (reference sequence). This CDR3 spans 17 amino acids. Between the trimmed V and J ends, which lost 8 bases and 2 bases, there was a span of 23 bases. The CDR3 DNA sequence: TGTGCCAGCCAAGGGGGCGGGGGGACCGTCTCCACAGATACGCAGTATTTT. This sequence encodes CASQGGGGTVSTDTQYF.

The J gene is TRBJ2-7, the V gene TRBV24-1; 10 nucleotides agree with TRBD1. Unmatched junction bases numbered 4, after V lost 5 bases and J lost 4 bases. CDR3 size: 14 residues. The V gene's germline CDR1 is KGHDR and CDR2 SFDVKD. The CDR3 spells CATSAPGQGYEQYF. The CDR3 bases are TGTGCCACCAGTGCCCCGGGACAGGGGTACGAGCAGTACTTC.

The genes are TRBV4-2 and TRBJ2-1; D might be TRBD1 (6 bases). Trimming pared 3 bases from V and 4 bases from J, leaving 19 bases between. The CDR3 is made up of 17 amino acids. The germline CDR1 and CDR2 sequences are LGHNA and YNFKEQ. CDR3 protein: CASSQLQDSILYNEQFF. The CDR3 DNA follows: TGTGCCAGCAGCCAGTTGCAGGACAGTATCCTATACAATGAGCAGTTCTTC.

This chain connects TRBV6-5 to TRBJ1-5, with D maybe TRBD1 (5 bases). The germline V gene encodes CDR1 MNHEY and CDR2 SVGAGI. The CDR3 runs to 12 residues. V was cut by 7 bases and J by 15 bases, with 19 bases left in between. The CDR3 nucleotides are TGTGCCAGCACGGGGCGGGTGGCCAGTCGGCATTTT. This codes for CASTGRVASRHF.

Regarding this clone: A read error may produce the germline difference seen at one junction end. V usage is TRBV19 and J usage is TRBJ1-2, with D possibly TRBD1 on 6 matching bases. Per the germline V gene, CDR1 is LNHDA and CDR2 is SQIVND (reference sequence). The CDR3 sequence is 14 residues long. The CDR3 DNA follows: TGTGCCAGTAGTATACTAGGGGGTAACGATGGCTACACCTTC. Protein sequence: CASSILGGNDGYTF. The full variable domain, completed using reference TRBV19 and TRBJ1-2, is DGGITQSPKYLFRKEGQNVTLSCEQNLNHDAMYWYRQDPGQGLRLIYYSQIVNDFQKGDIAEGYSVSREKKESFPLTVTSAQKNPTAFYLCASSILGGNDGYTFGSGTRLTVV.

CDR3 sequence reads: CAIRRTDEAFF. In DNA, the CDR3 is TGTGCCATCAGGCGGACAGATGAAGCTTTCTTT. The V gene is TRBV10-3, the J gene TRBJ1-1; D is perhaps TRBD1 (6 bases). Deletions cut 6 bases from V and 7 bases from J, with 9 bases between. Germline V gene sequence: CDR1 ENHRY, CDR2 SYGVKD. The CDR3 extends over 11 amino acids.